These 24 T cell receptor beta chains came from one sample sequenced in a study of blood T cell repertoires in COVID-19. Method: immunoSEQ multiplex PCR; TCRdb's copy keeps in-frame clones and lacks some. The sample lists about 170,000 clones, 89% occurring once. What was sequenced was PBMCs or T cells enriched from blood (not recorded which). The receptors come from a young woman who had recovered from COVID-19.

The chain combines TRBV6-5 with TRBJ1-1; no firm D call. CDR3 length equals 13 residues. Germline V lookup: CDR1 MNHEY, CDR2 SVGAGI. V was pared by 4 bases and J by 10 bases, with 16 bases between. CDR3 sequence reads: CASSFPGSAGAFF. For the CDR3, the DNA is TGTGCCAGCAGTTTTCCCGGGTCTGCCGGAGCTTTCTTT.

The chain combines TRBV27 with TRBJ2-7; maybe TRBD1 (5 bases). Germline V lookup: CDR1 MNHEY, CDR2 SMNVEV (reference sequence). The CDR3 is 14 residues long. V lost 6 bases to trimming and J lost 2 bases, with 14 bases between them. This CDR3 is CASRGQDPPYEQYF. For the CDR3, the DNA is TGTGCCAGCAGGGGGCAGGACCCCCCCTACGAGCAGTACTTC.

This chain uses TRBV27 with TRBJ2-5; 11 positions match TRBD2. Trimming took 6 bases from V and 4 from J; bases not matched to a gene: 4. Germline CDR1 reads MNHEY; CDR2 reads SMNVEV (reference sequence). The CDR3 runs 14 residues. The CDR3 loop is CASRWGLAAETQYF. CDR3 nucleotides: TGTGCCAGCAGATGGGGACTAGCGGCAGAGACCCAGTACTTC.

This clone was counted between two and nine times. The chain is built from TRBV7-9 and TRBJ2-2; 8 positions match TRBD1. The CDR3 consists of 15 residues. The V gene's germline CDR1 is SEHNR and CDR2 FQNEAQ (reference sequence). The V and J ends lost 5 bases and 4 bases, in that order; junction bases with no gene match: 6. Here the CDR3 reads CASSQRGTGTGELFF. The CDR3 DNA reads TGTGCCAGCAGCCAAAGAGGGACAGGCACCGGGGAGCTGTTTTTT.

This clone was detected once. The V gene is TRBV5-1, the J gene TRBJ2-1, with 15 bases aligning to TRBD2. J gave up 5 bases and V 4 bases, and 4 bases lay outside the gene matches. This CDR3 is 16 amino acids long. Germline CDR1 SGHRS, CDR2 YFSETQ. CDR3 in DNA: TGCGCCAGCAGCAGTGGACTAGCGGGAGGGCACAATGAGCAGTTCTTC. It yields the protein CASSSGLAGGHNEQFF.

This clone was picked up a small number of times. This chain connects TRBV4-2 to TRBJ1-1; the match to TRBD1 covers 9 bases. The CDR3 loop spans 16 amino acids. Germline assignment: CDR1 LGHNA and CDR2 YNFKEQ. V lost 4 bases, J lost 4 bases, and 10 bases stayed unmatched. The CDR3 DNA reads as TGTGCCAGCAGCCCCGAACAGGGGGCGGGTGGCACTGAAGCTTTCTTT. It yields the protein CASSPEQGAGGTEAFF.

The V gene is TRBV2, the J gene TRBJ2-3; 9 positions agree with TRBD1. After removal of 6 bases from V and 0 bases from J, the junction contained 4 bases not matched to a gene. CDR3 length equals 15 residues. The germline gives CDR1 SNHLY, CDR2 FYNNEI. The CDR3 loop reads CASSYRGPSTDTQYF. In nucleotides, the CDR3 is TGTGCCAGCAGCTACAGGGGGCCGAGCACAGATACGCAGTATTTT.

The genes are TRBV5-1 and TRBJ2-7; D possibly corresponds to TRBD1 (6 bases). CDR1 is SGHRS and CDR2 is YFSETQ in the germline V gene. V lost 4 bases and J 5 bases, leaving 16 bases between the germline ends. This CDR3 comprises 14 residues. Here the CDR3 DNA reads TGCGCCAGCAGCCCCCCGGGACAAAGAAACGAGCAGTACTTC. Translated, it gives CASSPPGQRNEQYF. The full variable domain, completed using reference TRBV5-1 and TRBJ2-7, is KAGVTQTPRYLIKTRGQQVTLSCSPISGHRSVSWYQQTPGQGLQFLFEYFSETQRNKGNFPGRFSGRQFSNSRSEMNVSTLELGDSALYLCASSPPGQRNEQYFGPGTRLTVT.

The sample holds one count of this clone. This chain links TRBV7-2 with TRBJ2-4; TRBD2 matches at 7 bases. V lost 6 bases and J lost 11; bases outside the gene matches: 16. The germline gives CDR1 SGHTA, CDR2 FQGNSA. The length of the CDR3 is 15 residues. The CDR3 DNA sequence: TGTGCCAGCAGTACCCATCGTGGGAGGGCCCCTCTTCAGTACTTC. It specifies CASSTHRGRAPLQYF.

The gene calls are TRBV5-1 and TRBJ2-7, with TRBD2 matching 11 bases. Germline lookup yields CDR1 SGHRS and CDR2 YFSETQ. Trimming at V came to 4 bases and at J to 6 bases, leaving 12 bases not matched to a gene. This CDR3 has 16 residues. CDR3 in amino acids: CASSPTIAGGRREQYF. For the CDR3, the DNA is TGCGCCAGCAGCCCGACTATAGCGGGAGGGCGGCGCGAGCAGTACTTC.

The chain combines TRBV2 with TRBJ2-1; 12 positions agree with TRBD1. V shed 7 bases and J 10 bases; nucleotides not matched to a gene: 14. Per the germline V gene, CDR1 is SNHLY and CDR2 is FYNNEI. The length of the CDR3 is 16 residues. CDR3 loop: CASNLPGQGAAFEQFF. As DNA, the CDR3 is TGTGCCAGCAATCTACCGGGACAGGGGGCCGCCTTCGAGCAGTTCTTC.

The V gene is TRBV7-3, the J gene TRBJ2-1; perhaps TRBD1 as D (6 bases). Trimming left V 4 bases short and J 0 bases short, with 10 bases between. This CDR3 has 15 amino acids. The germline V gene encodes CDR1 SGHTA and CDR2 FQGTGA. The CDR3 sequence is CASSSDRGSYNEQFF. The CDR3 nucleotides are TGTGCCAGCAGCTCGGACAGAGGCTCCTACAATGAGCAGTTCTTC.

The rearrangement links TRBV9 to TRBJ2-1, with D tentatively TRBD2 (6 bases). The germline V gene has CDR1 SGDLS and CDR2 YYNGEE. The CDR3 is 16 residues long. Between the trimmed V and J ends, which lost 7 bases and 0 bases, there was a span of 17 bases. CDR3: CASGTLSGSSYNEQFF. CDR3 bases: TGTGCCAGCGGAACCCTCAGCGGGTCCTCCTACAATGAGCAGTTCTTC.

There are a few counts of this clone. This chain joins TRBV2 and TRBJ1-5; D gene ambiguous. V was pared by 4 bases and J by 3 bases, with 10 bases between. This CDR3 comprises 14 residues. CDR1 and CDR2 from the germline V gene are SNHLY and FYNNEI. CDR3 in DNA: TGTGCCAGCAGTGTTCGGGGAGTCAATCAGCCCCAGCATTTT. This sequence encodes CASSVRGVNQPQHF.

This clone was seen once. The V gene is TRBV5-8, the J gene TRBJ2-7, with unresolved D. The germline V gene has CDR1 SGHTS and CDR2 YDEGEE. This CDR3 has 11 amino acids. The ends were cut back, 3 bases at V and 3 bases at J, with 4 bases in the middle. CDR3 bases: TGTGCCAGCAGCTCAAACTACGAGCAGTACTTC. Translation: CASSSNYEQYF. Drawing the rest from reference TRBV5-8 and TRBJ2-7, the complete variable domain is EAGVTQSPTHLIKTRGQQATLRCSPISGHTSVYWYQQALGLGLQFLLWYDEGEERNRGNFPPRFSGRQFPNYSSELNVNALELEDSALYLCASSSNYEQYFGPGTRLTVT.

The CDR3 DNA sequence: TGCGCCAGCAGCCGCCCCGAAGCCGGAGAGACTGAAGCTTTCTTT. Translation gives CASSRPEAGETEAFF. This chain uses TRBV4-1 with TRBJ1-1; D is unclear. The CDR3 is made up of 15 amino acids. V was trimmed by 4 bases and J by 5 bases, leaving 17 bases between them. Germline loops: CDR1 MGHRA, CDR2 YSYEKL.

This chain uses TRBV2 with TRBJ1-5, with a possible D match to TRBD1 (6 bases). CDR1 is SNHLY, CDR2 FYNNEI, per germline. The CDR3 covers 13 residues. The ends were cut back, 6 bases at V and 3 bases at J, with 9 bases in the middle. The CDR3 is CASRGGANQPQHF. CDR3 nucleotides: TGTGCCAGCAGGGGGGGGGCCAATCAGCCCCAGCATTTT. The variable domain in full, completed from reference TRBV2 and TRBJ1-5, reads EPEVTQTPSHQVTQMGQEVILRCVPISNHLYFYWYRQILGQKVEFLVSFYNNEISEKSEIFDDQFSVERPDGSNFTLKIRSTKLEDSAMYFCASRGGANQPQHFGDGTRLSIL.

In its sample, this clone was seen once. This chain links TRBV19 with TRBJ1-2; the match to TRBD1 covers 7 bases. CDR3 length: 14 residues. Germline values: CDR1 LNHDA, CDR2 SQIVND (reference sequence). The J segment lost 4 bases and the V segment lost 11 bases, leaving 13 bases of the junction unmatched. CDR3 amino acids: CASNPGGGPYGYTF. CDR3 coding DNA: TGTGCCTCCAATCCGGGAGGGGGCCCCTATGGCTACACCTTC.

As to this clone: Relative to the germline gene, one junction end is altered; a read error may explain this. J is TRBJ1-1 and V is TRBV6-5, with D uncertain. The CDR3 runs to 11 residues. From germline, CDR1 is MNHEY and CDR2 SVGAGI. The CDR3 region is CASSYPPTRDF. The CDR3 DNA reads as TGTGCCAGCAGTTACCCCCCGACACGAGACTTT.

This chain links TRBV14 with TRBJ2-7; no reliable D call. This CDR3 comprises 14 residues. Germline V gives CDR1 SGHDN, CDR2 FVKESK. V lost 1 base and J 4 bases, leaving 11 bases between the germline ends. CDR3 protein: CASSQGLATYEQYF. As DNA, the CDR3 is TGTGCCAGCAGCCAAGGTCTGGCCACATACGAGCAGTACTTC.

The chain combines TRBV3-1 (or the pseudogene TRBV3-2) with TRBJ2-5; TRBD2 agrees at 8 bases. With 0 bases clipped from V and 5 bases from J, the junction kept 11 bases outside the gene matches. Germline CDR1 reads LGHDT; CDR2 reads YNNKEL (reference sequence). The CDR3 contains 17 residues. The CDR3, as DNA: TGTGCCAGCAGCCAAGATCGGACTAGCCTTGATCTGGAGACCCAGTACTTC. Translated: CASSQDRTSLDLETQYF.

V usage is TRBV5-1 and J usage is TRBJ1-6, with 9 positions matching TRBD1. With 1 base clipped from V and 10 bases from J, the junction kept 12 bases outside the gene matches. The germline CDR1 and CDR2 sequences are SGHRS and YFSETQ. The CDR3 length is 17 residues. The CDR3 region is CASSLIITGTGKSPLHF. The CDR3 nucleotides are TGCGCCAGCAGCTTGATAATAACCGGGACAGGGAAATCACCCCTCCACTTT.

The chain recombines TRBV7-2 with TRBJ2-7; D is perhaps TRBD2 (5 bases). This CDR3 has 14 amino acids. The V gene lost 5 bases and the J gene lost 4 bases, with 15 bases spanning the gap. The germline V gene encodes CDR1 SGHTA and CDR2 FQGNSA. The CDR3, as DNA: TGTGCCAGCAGCCCCCCGGACTTACCATACGAGCAGTACTTC. This translates into CASSPPDLPYEQYF.

There are a few counts of this clone. V gene TRBV20-1 combines with J gene TRBJ2-1; unclear D gene. The V end was cut by 6 bases, the J end by 9 bases, with 12 bases between. This CDR3 comprises 11 residues. Germline V gives CDR1 DFQATT, CDR2 SNEGSKA (reference sequence). CDR3 sequence reads: CSATPMVEQFF. The CDR3 DNA reads TGCAGTGCCACTCCTATGGTTGAGCAGTTCTTC.